The 13 T cell receptor beta chains given below trace back to one sample, sequenced in a study of T-cell memory formation after mild COVID-19. TCRdb processed the 5' RACE reads anew with MiXCR; each CDR3 protein has one entry. Of about 360,000 distinct CDR3 sequences in the sample, approximately 14% were seen once. The sequenced sample consisted of PBMCs or a T cell subset sorted from them (not recorded which). The origin of the receptors is a man between 18 and 35 years old who had mild COVID-19 (a few samples of this study predate the infection). Cell type and time point are not known.

This rearrangement joins TRBV6-1 to TRBJ2-7, with 9 bases matching TRBD1. The length of the CDR3 is 15 residues. V gave up 1 base and J gave up 3 bases; unmatched junction bases: 4. CDR1 and CDR2 (germline): MNHNS, SASEGT. CDR3 sequence reads: CASSEGGTGIYEQYF. The CDR3 nucleotides are TGTGCCAGCAGTGAAGGAGGGACAGGGATCTACGAGCAGTACTTC.

This clonotype was seen ten or more times. This chain connects TRBV11-2 to TRBJ2-3; D is undetermined. This CDR3 has 12 residues. Looked up from germline, CDR1 is SGHAT and CDR2 is FQNNGV. V was clipped by 4 bases and J by 8 bases, with 10 bases between them. CDR3 amino acids: CASSSEWITQYF. CDR3 nucleotide sequence: TGTGCCAGCAGCTCAGAATGGATTACGCAGTATTTT.

This clonotype has a handful of counts. This chain links TRBV10-2 with TRBJ1-6, with D perhaps matching TRBD1 (5 bases). The germline V and J ends were trimmed by 6 bases and 8 bases, with 8 bases remaining between them. The CDR3 runs to 12 residues. Germline V lookup: CDR1 WSHSY, CDR2 SAAADI. The CDR3 sequence is CASRSRDSPLHF. The CDR3 DNA is TGCGCCAGCAGGTCCAGGGATTCACCCCTCCACTTT.

The chain couples TRBV6-6 to TRBJ2-3; D possibly matches TRBD1 or TRBD2 (5 bases each). This CDR3 spans 13 amino acids. V gave up 2 bases and J gave up 6 bases, with 9 bases separating them. The germline gives CDR1 MNHNY, CDR2 SVGAGI (reference sequence). The CDR3 is CASSYGTLDTQYF. The CDR3 DNA reads as TGTGCCAGCAGTTACGGGACGTTGGATACGCAGTATTTT.

A few counts support this clonotype. The chain has TRBV10-3 and TRBJ1-4; D is undetermined. The CDR3 is 15 residues long. Trimming stripped 6 bases from V and 8 bases from J, with 19 bases between. The V gene's germline CDR1 is ENHRY and CDR2 SYGVKD. CDR3 in amino acids: CAISGMDGGREKLFF. CDR3 coding DNA: TGTGCCATCAGCGGGATGGACGGCGGCCGGGAAAAACTGTTTTTT.

This clonotype was recorded at least ten times. The V call is TRBV12-3 or TRBV12-4, the J call TRBJ1-5, with 7 bases matching TRBD1. Trimming at V came to 7 bases and at J to 7 bases, leaving 7 bases not matched to a gene. This CDR3 is 13 amino acids long. In DNA form, the CDR3 reads TGTGCCAGCATTCGACAGGGATCACAGCCCCAGCATTTT. It translates to CASIRQGSQPQHF.

This rearrangement joins TRBV4-1 to TRBJ1-5; no definite D call. CDR1 MGHRA and CDR2 YSYEKL come from the germline V gene. With 1 base removed from V and 2 bases from J, the gap between germline ends came to 15 bases. The CDR3 covers 17 residues. The CDR3 protein is CASSQVLQVVGNQPQHF. The CDR3, as DNA: TGCGCCAGCAGCCAAGTTCTTCAAGTGGTTGGCAATCAGCCCCAGCATTTT.

This clonotype was detected only a few times. The CDR3 region is CSAGRQGASNEQFF. CDR3 in DNA: TGCAGCGCCGGGCGACAGGGGGCCAGCAATGAGCAGTTCTTC. The rearrangement links TRBV20-1 to TRBJ2-1; 10 bases line up with TRBD1. The V gene's germline CDR1 is DFQATT and CDR2 SNEGSKA (reference sequence). The CDR3 has 14 amino acids.

The chain has TRBV4-3 and TRBJ2-3; 7 nucleotides align to TRBD2. J was trimmed by 4 bases and V by 4 bases; bases with no gene match: 26. There are 21 residues in the CDR3. The germline V gene encodes CDR1 LGHNA and CDR2 YSLEER. For the CDR3, the DNA is TGCGCCAGCAGCCGCCGCGCCTTTCGGGGGGAAACCCTTCTCCGTCCAGATACGCAGTATTTT. It yields the protein CASSRRAFRGETLLRPDTQYF.

The chain is built from TRBV5-1 and TRBJ2-7; the D call may be TRBD1 or TRBD2 (5 bases each). This CDR3 is 15 amino acids long. V was pared by 4 bases and J by 7 bases, with 21 bases between. Germline lookup yields CDR1 SGHRS and CDR2 YFSETQ. The DNA of the CDR3 is TGCGCCAGCAGCCCCTTGTGGGACGAGATCCCAGAGCAGTACTTC. Its translation: CASSPLWDEIPEQYF.

This chain links TRBV4-2 with TRBJ2-7; 7 bases are a match to TRBD2. The CDR3 consists of 14 residues. Germline values: CDR1 LGHNA, CDR2 YNFKEQ. The V segment lost 6 bases and the J segment 2 bases; nucleotides outside the gene matches: 7. DNA of the CDR3: TGTGCCAGCAGTTCAGCGGGGAAACCCTACGAGCAGTACTTC. It specifies CASSSAGKPYEQYF.

This CDR3 is CASSINPGLAAGELFF. DNA of the CDR3: TGTGCCAGCAGCATAAATCCGGGACTAGCGGCCGGGGAGCTGTTTTTT. The J gene is TRBJ2-2, the V gene TRBV11-2; 11 bases line up with TRBD2. CDR3 length equals 16 residues. The germline V gene has CDR1 SGHAT and CDR2 FQNNGV. Trimming at V came to 5 bases and at J to 6 bases, leaving 8 bases not matched to a gene.

This CDR3 is CASSPHTGGNEQFF. In nucleotides, the CDR3 is TGTGCCAGCAGTCCACACACAGGGGGCAATGAGCAGTTCTTC. The chain couples TRBV6-2 or TRBV6-3 to TRBJ2-1; 8 bases map to TRBD1. The CDR3 sequence is 14 residues long. Trimming removed 5 bases from V and 6 bases from J; junction bases left unmatched: 6. CDR1 is MNHEY and CDR2 is SVGEGT in the germline V gene.